This T cell receptor beta chain emerged from a study of cytomegalovirus exposure and HLA in healthy donors (dated by TCRdb to 2017 to 2019). Turning to the overall study: According to an earlier analysis of 550 to 750 of the donors, 200 million or so T cells yielded roughly 110 million unique TCR beta sequences and less than 300 Gb of sequence data. A later analysis re-examined previously published TCR beta repertoires from 600 to 700 donors and added high-resolution HLA genotyping to investigate patterns of TCR occurrence. Typing coverage varied by locus: roughly 629-640 donors for A, B, C, DRB1 and DQB1; approximately 520 for DQA1; 606 for DPA1; under 490 for DPB1. Along with the approximately 700-subject first cohort, a separate validation cohort of over a hundred different subjects was used. In an earlier analysis of a few hundred of the donors, high-throughput TCR beta sequencing was used to judge whether each TCR beta V gene segment behaved as functional or pseudogenic. HLA typing included class I and class II loci at four-digit resolution. A later genetic analysis took genome-wide SNP genotypes for about three fifths of the 666 donors and used that subset as a discovery cohort. The study was designed to test whether signatures of past pathogen exposure could be identified by cataloging public T cell receptors. The later analysis used no new phenotypic data to find candidate immune exposures, relying instead on TCR beta sequences and their occurrence across donors. The genetic ancestry cluster associated with self-reported Caucasian donors included about four fifths of the approximately 400 genotyped donors. All discovery cohort repertoires had been generated on a single sequencing platform. Donor age, sex, ethnicity and CMV serostatus were compiled alongside the repertoire data. A handful of DR-DQ haplotypes were handled as single units for association and clustering because linkage in the cohort was strong. High-throughput TCR immunosequencing, statistical association of individual TCRs with disease status, and machine learning were combined to predict cytomegalovirus infection status. The study profiled the T cell repertoires of approximately 700 subjects by immunosequencing and related them to cytomegalovirus serostatus. Around 320 gigabases of sequencing data and around 87 million unique TCR sequences were included in an early release covering over 600 HLA-typed donors. On average, around 240,000 unique TCR beta nucleotide sequences were sequenced per donor among 398 genotyped donors of the cohort, with 15% to 20% of those sequences being non-productive. What the authors observed across the whole study: A total of about 150 TCR beta chains were listed by the study as associated with cytomegalovirus. The authors suggested that the approach could potentially be extended to other disease states and immunological phenotypes. In vitro tests confirmed that a few of the cytomegalovirus-associated TCR beta chains recognize cytomegalovirus antigens. In a later genetic analysis, a missense DCLRE1C variant was associated with V-gene and J-gene trimming of TCR beta chains, and the association was replicated in an independent cohort. The earlier analysis of approximately 590 of the donors excluded 15 to 20 rarely observed V segments, including chromosome 9 orphons, because counts were too low. Assigning TCR associations to individual alleles was difficult when HLA alleles, especially DR and DQ, strongly co-occurred. A later analysis reported that several top co-occurrence clusters appeared linked to parvovirus B19, influenza, CMV and Epstein-Barr virus. Correlated functional status among segregating V segments might be attributable to linkage disequilibrium, but an unknown experimental factor could not be ruled out. Most CMV-associated TCR beta chains appeared to be HLA-restricted in a later analysis, and the HLA associations seemed to be driven largely by CMV exposure. In both the original and validation cohorts, the classifier was reported to diagnose cytomegalovirus status with high specificity and sensitivity. In an earlier analysis of some 640 of the donors, most TCR beta V segments were observed in productive rearrangements about 87% or about 30% of the time, broadly matching IMGT annotations. Because the 87-base-pair reads could not distinguish some IMGT-functional V segments, including TRBV6-2 and TRBV6-3, those segments were excluded. Only TCR beta chains were sequenced in this cohort, and the absence of alpha or paired-chain data limited detectable features. A later analysis found that HLA-associated TCR beta chains were more clonally expanded and had lower generation probabilities than equally common non-associated chains. Specific HLA alleles were associated with roughly 17,000 TCR beta sequences at a false discovery rate of 0.05 in a later analysis. Roughly uniform sequencing depth across donors was assumed in presence/absence analyses, although this assumption may not hold. A cluster of highly shared sequence variants was judged likely to represent a technical artifact of the sequencing pipeline. According to a later genetic analysis, donors in an Asian-associated ancestry cluster had fewer N-insertions in productive TCRs than the approximately 700-donor mean. For the cohort, immune exposure information was limited to CMV serostatus. A further reported finding was that TCR beta sequences accurately predicted the HLA-A and HLA-B alleles for most subjects in the first cohort. Most TCR sequences were seen in very few donors, while some public TCRs were found in many individuals. Because HLA typing was unavailable for some donors at each locus, only the typed subset was used in association tests. A later analysis found that TCR association rates varied across HLA loci, with DRB1 alleles showing the most associated TCRs and HLA-C alleles the fewest.

In total, 600 or so healthy bone marrow donors made up the cohort. At the time of sampling, all cohort members were nominally healthy, though unrecorded immune exposures were likely present. The donor tested CMV seropositive and was one of the 289 seropositive cohort members. Each donor provided a peripheral blood sample, and peripheral blood mononuclear cells were used for TCR beta sequencing. The Qiagen DNeasy Blood Extraction Kit was used to extract genomic DNA from the blood cell samples. This clone was counted a few times. The clone's antigen remains unknown. Per-base quality was not reported, and no clone a single base away is much larger than it. Relative to germline, V is missing 3 bases and J is missing 3 bases, with 10 bases of the junction outside any gene match. In the germline V gene, CDR1 corresponds to SGHRS and CDR2 to YFSETQ. There are 17 amino acids in the CDR3, from cysteine to phenylalanine inclusive. Of the read, only the CDR3 DNA is kept; its 51 bases are in frame from base 1.

The library was generated by the immunoSEQ multiplex PCR assay. For the multiplex PCR, a mixture combining 60 forward primers for TCR Vbeta segments and 13 reverse primers for TCR Jbeta segments was used. A multiplex PCR assay on genomic DNA amplified the CDR3 region of rearranged TCR beta genes. The amplified TCR beta libraries were sequenced on the Illumina HiSeq System as 87-base-pair reads. In the source study's methods: Across the 670 or so repertoires, a later analysis counted tens of millions of unique TCR beta chains, approximately 10 million of which were shared by at least two donors. Raw reads were error-corrected and collapsed into unique sequences by a nearest-neighbor algorithm in which closely related sequences were merged to remove PCR and sequencing errors. V, D and J gene segments were assigned by aligning CDR3 sequences to IMGT reference sequences. For a sequence to be retained, a match of at least six nucleotides was required to both a V gene segment and a J gene segment. Rearrangements were called productive when the CDR3 lacked stop codons and stayed in frame with V and J; all others were non-productive. Following IMGT convention, CDR3 was defined as the stretch from the second conserved V-encoded cysteine up to the conserved J-encoded phenylalanine. The earlier analysis of about 500 of the donors excluded sequences that lacked an unambiguous match to a single V gene segment. In an earlier analysis of approximately 590 of the donors, V segments were called functional above 56.7% productive rearrangements and were called segregating when the between-donor standard deviation exceeded 5%. A statistical classification framework was developed to diagnose cytomegalovirus status using the catalog of TCR beta chain sequences. In a later analysis, TCR nucleotide sequences were compared against IMGT/GENE-DB human TR gene sequences so that V and J genes could be assigned. In a later analysis, CDR3 sequences and most-parsimonious VDJ recombination scenarios were assigned using the TCRdist pipeline. In a later analysis, each TCR beta chain was defined by its CDR3 amino acid sequence together with its V-gene family, and reads without a unique V-gene family were excluded. As a way to deal with suspected cross-contamination and a sequencing artifact, a later analysis dropped under 600 nucleotide sequences that were highly shared and had low generation probability. In a later analysis, a clonal expansion index for each public chain was calculated from normalized within-repertoire ranks of inferred template counts. Generation probabilities in a later analysis came from a VDJ recombination model fitted to out-of-frame rearrangements, and those results were checked against IGoR. In a later analysis, TCR-TCR, TCR-HLA and TCR-CMV co-occurrence was scored with hypergeometric tests, and a repertoire-size bias correction was applied to TCR pairs. To estimate false discovery rates, a later analysis permuted the HLA or CMV assignments 20 times. In a later analysis, co-occurring TCRs were grouped using DBSCAN, and TCRdist sequence similarity was added for clustering within HLA-allele-positive subsets. Co-occurrence clustering excluded repertoires with fewer than 30,000 or more than 120,000 public chains, plus five with anomalous nucleotide sharing. TCRdb re-hosts the immuneACCESS table, in-frame sequences only. Its copies lack some clones; in the studies checked, an unresolved V gene accounts for under half of them, and the cause for the rest is not known. The D gene and trimming were derived from the DNA, and the V and J assignments and clone size from that table. Recorded for this sample are 95,000 to 150,000 clones; 10% to 13% of them occurred a single time. The top ten clones comprise under 6% of the sample.

The chain couples TRBV5-1 to TRBJ2-1; the central 9 bases match TRBD2. This clonotype was obtained from a woman between 18 and 29 years old in good health and CMV-seropositive. The sequencing input was PBMCs. The CDR3 region has the sequence CASSSAFFSGGYNEQFF. The DNA reads as follows: TGCGCCAGCAGCTCCGCCTTCTTTAGCGGGGGCTACAATGAGCAGTTCTTC.